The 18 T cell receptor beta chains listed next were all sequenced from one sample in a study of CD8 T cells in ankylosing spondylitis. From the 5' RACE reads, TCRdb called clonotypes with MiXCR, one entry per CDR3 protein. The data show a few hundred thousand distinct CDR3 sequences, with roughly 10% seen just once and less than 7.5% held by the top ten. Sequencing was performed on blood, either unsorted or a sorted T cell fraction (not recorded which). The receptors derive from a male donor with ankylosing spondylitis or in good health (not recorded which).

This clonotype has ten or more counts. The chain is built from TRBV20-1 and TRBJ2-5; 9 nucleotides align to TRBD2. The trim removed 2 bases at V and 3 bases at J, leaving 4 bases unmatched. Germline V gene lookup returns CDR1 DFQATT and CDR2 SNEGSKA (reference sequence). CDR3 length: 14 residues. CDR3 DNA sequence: TGCAGTGCTAGATCTCCTAGCGGGGAAGAGACCCAGTACTTC. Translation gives CSARSPSGEETQYF.

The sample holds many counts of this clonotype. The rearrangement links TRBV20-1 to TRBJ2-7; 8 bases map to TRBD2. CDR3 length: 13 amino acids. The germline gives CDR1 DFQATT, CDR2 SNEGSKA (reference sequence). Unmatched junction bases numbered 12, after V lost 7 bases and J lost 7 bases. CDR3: CSGADRAGVEQYF. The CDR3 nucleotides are TGCAGTGGGGCGGACAGAGCGGGAGTTGAGCAGTACTTC.

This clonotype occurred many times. The CDR3 loop reads CASSTSRAGELFF. The CDR3 DNA follows: TGTGCCAGCAGCACTAGTCGGGCCGGGGAGCTGTTTTTT. V gene TRBV9 combines with J gene TRBJ2-2; a possible D gene is TRBD2 (5 bases). Looked up from germline, CDR1 is SGDLS and CDR2 is YYNGEE. V was cut by 4 bases and J by 6 bases, with 10 bases left in between. The CDR3 totals 13 residues.

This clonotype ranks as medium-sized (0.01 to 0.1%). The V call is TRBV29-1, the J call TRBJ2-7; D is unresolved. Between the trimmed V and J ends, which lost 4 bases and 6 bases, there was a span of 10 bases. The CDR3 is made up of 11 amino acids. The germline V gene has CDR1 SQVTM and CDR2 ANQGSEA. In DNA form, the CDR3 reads TGCAGCGTTGTATTCGGCGGCGAGCAGTACTTC. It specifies CSVVFGGEQYF.

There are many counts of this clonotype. CDR3 sequence: CASSQGTSGSYNEQFF. As DNA, the CDR3 is TGTGCCAGCAGCCAAGGGACTAGCGGGAGCTACAATGAGCAGTTCTTC. This chain uses TRBV4-2 with TRBJ2-1, with 13 bases that match TRBD2. V lost 1 base, J lost 3 bases, and 0 bases stayed unmatched. The CDR3 totals 16 residues. Germline assignment: CDR1 LGHNA and CDR2 YNFKEQ.

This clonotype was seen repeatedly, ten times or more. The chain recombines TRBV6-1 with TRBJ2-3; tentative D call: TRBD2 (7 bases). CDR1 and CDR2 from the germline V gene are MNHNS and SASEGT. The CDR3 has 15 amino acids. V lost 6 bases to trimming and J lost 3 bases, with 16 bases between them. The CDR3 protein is CASRGLGGGTDTQYF. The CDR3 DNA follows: TGTGCCAGCAGGGGGTTGGGAGGGGGGACAGATACGCAGTATTTT.

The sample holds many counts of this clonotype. The CDR3 sequence is CASSLVGGLAGKETQYF. The CDR3 nucleotides are TGTGCCAGCAGCTTAGTGGGGGGACTAGCGGGCAAAGAGACCCAGTACTTC. The chain recombines TRBV7-9 with TRBJ2-5, with 12 bases aligning to TRBD2. Germline values: CDR1 SEHNR, CDR2 FQNEAQ (reference sequence). The CDR3 sequence is 17 residues long. With 1 base clipped from V and 3 bases from J, the junction kept 6 bases outside the gene matches.

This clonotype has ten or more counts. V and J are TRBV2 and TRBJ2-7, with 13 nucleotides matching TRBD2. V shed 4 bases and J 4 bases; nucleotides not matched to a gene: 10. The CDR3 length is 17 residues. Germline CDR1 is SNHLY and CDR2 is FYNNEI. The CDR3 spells CASSGWTSGRKGYEQYF. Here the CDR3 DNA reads TGTGCCAGCAGTGGTTGGACTAGCGGGAGAAAAGGTTACGAGCAGTACTTC.

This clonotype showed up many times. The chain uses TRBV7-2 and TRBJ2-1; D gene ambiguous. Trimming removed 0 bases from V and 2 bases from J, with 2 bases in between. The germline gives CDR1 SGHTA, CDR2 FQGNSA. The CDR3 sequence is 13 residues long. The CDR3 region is CASSLAPYNEQFF. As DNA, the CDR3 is TGTGCCAGCAGCTTAGCACCCTACAATGAGCAGTTCTTC.

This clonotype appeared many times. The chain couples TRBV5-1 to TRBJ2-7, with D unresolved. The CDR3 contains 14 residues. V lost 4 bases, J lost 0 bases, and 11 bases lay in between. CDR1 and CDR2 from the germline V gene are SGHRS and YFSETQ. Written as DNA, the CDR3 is TGCGCCAGCAGCCCGCACACCAGCTCCTACGAGCAGTACTTC. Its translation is CASSPHTSSYEQYF.

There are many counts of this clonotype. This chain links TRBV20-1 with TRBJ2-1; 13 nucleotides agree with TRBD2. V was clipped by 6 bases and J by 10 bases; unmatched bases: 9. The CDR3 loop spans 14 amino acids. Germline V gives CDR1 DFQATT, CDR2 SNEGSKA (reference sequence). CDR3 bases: TGCAGTGCCCCCCGACTAGCGGGAGGCAAGGAGCAGTTCTTC. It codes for CSAPRLAGGKEQFF.

CDR3 amino acids: CASSFTGGGGELFF. The CDR3 coding sequence is TGTGCCAGCAGTTTTACAGGGGGAGGCGGGGAGCTGTTTTTT. V is TRBV2 and J is TRBJ2-2, with TRBD1 matching 8 bases. CDR3 length equals 14 residues. In germline, CDR1 is SNHLY, CDR2 FYNNEI. Trimming took 5 bases from V and 7 from J; bases not matched to a gene: 6.

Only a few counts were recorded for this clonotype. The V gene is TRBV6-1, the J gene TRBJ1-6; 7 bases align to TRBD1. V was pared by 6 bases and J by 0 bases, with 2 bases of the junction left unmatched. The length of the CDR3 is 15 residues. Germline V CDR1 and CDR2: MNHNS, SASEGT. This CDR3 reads CASRTGFSYNSPLHF. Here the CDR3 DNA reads TGTGCCAGCAGGACAGGGTTCTCCTATAATTCACCCCTCCACTTT.

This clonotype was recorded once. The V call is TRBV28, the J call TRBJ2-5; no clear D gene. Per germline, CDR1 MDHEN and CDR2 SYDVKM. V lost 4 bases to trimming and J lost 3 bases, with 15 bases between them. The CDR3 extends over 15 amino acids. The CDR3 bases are TGTGCCAGCAGTTACCTGGAAAGGGCTAAAGAGACCCAGTACTTC. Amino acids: CASSYLERAKETQYF. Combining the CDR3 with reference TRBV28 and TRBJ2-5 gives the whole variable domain DVKVTQSSRYLVKRTGEKVFLECVQDMDHENMFWYRQDPGLGLRLIYFSYDVKMKEKGDIPEGYSVSREKKERFSLILESASTNQTSMYLCASSYLERAKETQYFGPGTRLLVL.

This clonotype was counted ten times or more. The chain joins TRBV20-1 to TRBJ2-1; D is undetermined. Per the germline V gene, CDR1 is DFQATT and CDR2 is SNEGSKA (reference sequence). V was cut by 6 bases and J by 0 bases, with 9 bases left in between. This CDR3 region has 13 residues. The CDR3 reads CSASRSSYNEQFF. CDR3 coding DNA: TGCAGTGCAAGCAGGTCCTCCTACAATGAGCAGTTCTTC.

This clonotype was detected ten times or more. The CDR3 reads CASSLSPGGETQYF. The CDR3 DNA reads TGCGCCAGCAGCTTATCCCCGGGGGGAGAGACCCAGTACTTC. The chain links TRBV5-1 to TRBJ2-5; 7 bases line up with TRBD2. Germline CDR1 SGHRS, CDR2 YFSETQ. The CDR3 has 14 residues. Germline trimming cut 2 bases from V and 4 bases from J; bases unmatched to any gene: 5.

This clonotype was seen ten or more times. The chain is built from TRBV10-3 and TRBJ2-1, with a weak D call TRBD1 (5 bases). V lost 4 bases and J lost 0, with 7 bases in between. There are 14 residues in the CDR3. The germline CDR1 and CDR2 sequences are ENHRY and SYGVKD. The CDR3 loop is CAISGQISYNEQFF. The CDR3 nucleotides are TGTGCCATCAGTGGACAGATCTCCTACAATGAGCAGTTCTTC.

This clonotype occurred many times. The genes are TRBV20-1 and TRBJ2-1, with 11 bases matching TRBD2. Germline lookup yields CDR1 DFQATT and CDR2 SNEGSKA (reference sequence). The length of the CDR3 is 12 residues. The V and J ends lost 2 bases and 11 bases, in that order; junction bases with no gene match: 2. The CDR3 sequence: CSARTSGRKQFF. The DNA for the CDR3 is TGCAGTGCTAGAACTAGCGGGAGAAAGCAGTTCTTC.